The 10 T cell receptor beta chains listed next were all sequenced from one sample in a study of pediatric ulcerative colitis. One to two pinch biopsies were taken from the rectum during colonoscopy. TCRdb's copy holds only in-frame clones and misses some; the assay was immunoSEQ multiplex PCR. The data contain tens of thousands of clones, about 71% of them singletons. Source material: gut tissue. These TCRs come from a boy under 18 with severe ulcerative colitis.

This clone is termed medium-sized. This chain links TRBV7-2 with TRBJ1-1; no definite D call. Germline V gene lookup returns CDR1 SGHTA and CDR2 FQGNSA. With 4 bases removed from V and 6 bases from J, the gap between germline ends came to 9 bases. CDR3 length: 12 amino acids. CDR3 amino acids: CASSSPGPEAFF. CDR3 DNA: TGTGCCAGCAGCTCTCCGGGCCCTGAAGCTTTCTTT.

A few counts support this clone. The J gene is TRBJ1-1, the V gene TRBV6-5; unclear D gene. The V gene's germline CDR1 is MNHEY and CDR2 SVGAGI. The CDR3 runs 14 residues. The V end lost 5 bases, the J end lost 5 bases, and 15 bases lay between the germline ends. The CDR3 DNA follows: TGTGCCAGCAGTCCCGGTAGGGTGGGGACTGAAGCTTTCTTT. Encoded protein: CASSPGRVGTEAFF.

The chain couples TRBV7-9 to TRBJ2-3; tentatively, D is TRBD2 (5 bases). CDR3 length equals 17 residues. Trimming removed 1 base at V and 0 bases at J, with 14 bases between. The V gene's germline CDR1 is SEHNR and CDR2 FQNEAQ (reference sequence). CDR3 bases: TGTGCCAGCAGCTTAGACGGGGTATATCCTAGCACAGATACGCAGTATTTT. This encodes CASSLDGVYPSTDTQYF. Based on the CDR3 plus reference TRBV7-9 and TRBJ2-3, the full variable domain is DTGVSQNPRHKITKRGQNVTFRCDPISEHNRLYWYRQTLGQGPEFLTYFQNEAQLEKSRLLSDRFSAERPKGSFSTLEIQRTEQGDSAMYLCASSLDGVYPSTDTQYFGPGTRLTVL.

V usage is TRBV30 and J usage is TRBJ1-2; D is possibly TRBD1 (5 bases). The CDR3 extends over 14 amino acids. V gave up 8 bases and J gave up 4 bases, with 20 bases separating them. CDR1 is GTSNPN and CDR2 is SVGIG in the germline V gene (reference sequence). The CDR3 spells CALPRGAPIYGYTF. Here the CDR3 DNA reads TGTGCCCTCCCGAGAGGGGCCCCGATCTATGGCTACACCTTC.

This clone was seen only once. The chain joins TRBV6-5 to TRBJ2-7; the match to TRBD2 covers 11 bases. The CDR3 extends over 15 amino acids. After removal of 8 bases from V and 0 bases from J, the junction contained 6 bases not matched to a gene. Germline V gene sequence: CDR1 MNHEY, CDR2 SVGAGI. CDR3: CASGLAGVSSYEQYF. Written as DNA, the CDR3 is TGTGCCAGCGGACTAGCGGGTGTTAGCTCCTACGAGCAGTACTTC.

This clone was counted between two and nine times. This chain uses TRBV7-8 with TRBJ1-1; D unresolved. Trimming removed 5 bases at V and 0 bases at J, with 13 bases between. CDR1 is SGHVS and CDR2 is FQNEAQ in the germline V gene. The CDR3 runs to 15 residues. The CDR3 spells CASSPHSSLNTEAFF. Written as DNA, the CDR3 is TGTGCCAGCAGCCCCCATAGCAGCCTGAACACTGAAGCTTTCTTT.

This clone occurred a few times. The gene calls are TRBV5-4 and TRBJ2-3; D is unclear. In germline, CDR1 is SGHNT, CDR2 YYREEE (reference sequence). The CDR3 extends over 13 amino acids. V shed 0 bases and J shed 8 bases, with 10 bases lying between them. In DNA form, the CDR3 reads TGTGCCAGCAGCTTGGATTTAGGCGGTACGCAGTATTTT. Translated, it gives CASSLDLGGTQYF. Combining the CDR3 with reference TRBV5-4 and TRBJ2-3 gives the whole variable domain ETGVTQSPTHLIKTRGQQVTLRCSSQSGHNTVSWYQQALGQGPQFIFQYYREEENGRGNFPPRFSGLQFPNYSSELNVNALELDDSALYLCASSLDLGGTQYFGPGTRLTVL.

This clone came up a few times. V and J are TRBV4-3 and TRBJ2-6; D is ambiguous. This CDR3 is 15 amino acids long. Germline values: CDR1 LGHNA, CDR2 YSLEER. Deletions cut 3 bases from V and 2 bases from J, with 8 bases between. DNA of the CDR3: TGCGCCAGCAGCCACCGGGTCGCTGGGGCCAACGTCCTGACTTTC. It is translated as CASSHRVAGANVLTF.

The chain couples TRBV2 to TRBJ1-2; 10 bases fit TRBD1. After removal of 8 bases from V and 6 bases from J, the junction contained 9 bases not matched to a gene. The CDR3 contains 14 residues. Germline V gene data show CDR1 as SNHLY and CDR2 as FYNNEI. The CDR3 here is CASGGTGDDHGYTF. CDR3 DNA: TGTGCCAGCGGCGGGACAGGGGACGATCATGGCTACACCTTC.

V is TRBV2 and J is TRBJ1-1; no definite D call. V was pared by 6 bases and J by 0 bases, with 8 bases between. Germline V gene sequence: CDR1 SNHLY, CDR2 FYNNEI. The CDR3 runs 13 residues. CDR3 protein: CASRRSLNTEAFF. For the CDR3, the DNA is TGTGCCAGCAGACGTTCCTTGAACACTGAAGCTTTCTTT.